The clone carrying this T cell receptor beta chain came up many times. This specimen belongs to a study of T cells in Graves' hyperthyroidism and ophthalmopathy. Germline values: CDR1 DFQATT, CDR2 SNEGSKA (reference sequence). V lost 1 base, J lost 1 base, and 6 bases lay in between. The CDR3 is made up of 13 amino acids. TCR beta CDR3 region amplification was performed from RNA transcripts. HTBI primers were the set used in a first-round RT-PCR of the TCR CDR3. TCRdb re-called the multiplex PCR reads with MiXCR, one entry per CDR3 protein. The table lists under 450,000 distinct CDR3 sequences, approximately 18% of them singletons. Patients aged 18 to 65 had newly diagnosed hyperthyroidism of under 2 months' duration. Uncontrolled infection, other autoimmune disease, pregnancy or lactation led to exclusion.

The chain has TRBV20-1 and TRBJ2-3; no firm D call. The source of this sequence is a woman aged 25 to 45 with Graves' hyperthyroidism that later progressed to Graves' ophthalmopathy. Sequenced: blood. Here the CDR3 reads CSARGGGTDTQYF. The CDR3 DNA reads as TGCAGTGCTAGAGGTGGAGGCACAGATACGCAGTATTTT.